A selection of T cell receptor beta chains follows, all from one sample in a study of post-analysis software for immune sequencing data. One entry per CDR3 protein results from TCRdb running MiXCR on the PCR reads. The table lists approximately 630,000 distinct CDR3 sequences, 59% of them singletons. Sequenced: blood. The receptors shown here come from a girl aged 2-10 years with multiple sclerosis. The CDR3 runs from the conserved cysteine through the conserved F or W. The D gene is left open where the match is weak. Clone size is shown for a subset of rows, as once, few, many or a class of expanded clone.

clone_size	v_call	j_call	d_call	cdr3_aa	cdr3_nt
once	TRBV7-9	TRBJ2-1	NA	CASSSSATDYNEQFF	TGTGCCAGCAGTTCGAGCGCCACGGATTACAATGAGCAGTTCTTC
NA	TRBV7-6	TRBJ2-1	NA	CASSPSPLGLHTYNEQFF	TGTGCCAGCAGCCCAAGCCCCCTTGGTCTCCACACCTACAATGAGCAGTTCTTC
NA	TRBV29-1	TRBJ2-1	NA	CSGGDSSYNEQFF	TGCAGCGGTGGAGATAGCTCCTACAATGAGCAGTTCTTC
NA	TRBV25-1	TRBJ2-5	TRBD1	CASSDLFDRGQETQYF	TGTGCCAGCAGTGACCTTTTCGACAGGGGCCAAGAGACCCAGTACTTC
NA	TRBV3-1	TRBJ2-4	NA	CASSRGVTGVVENIQYF	TGTGCCAGCAGCCGGGGGGTTACGGGAGTCGTGGAAAACATTCAGTACTTC
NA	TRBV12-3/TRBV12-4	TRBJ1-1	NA	CASSFDPISNTEAFF	TGTGCCAGCAGTTTTGACCCCATCTCAAACACTGAAGCTTTCTTT
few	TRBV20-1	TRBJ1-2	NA	CSALTGSTDGYTF	TGCAGTGCCTTGACAGGCTCGACCGACGGCTACACCTTC
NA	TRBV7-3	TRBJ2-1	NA	CASSLGDILSNEQFF	TGTGCCAGCAGCTTAGGGGACATACTTTCAAATGAGCAGTTCTTC
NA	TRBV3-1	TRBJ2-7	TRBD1	CASSQDKTGAFDHEQYF	TGTGCCAGCAGCCAGGACAAGACAGGGGCTTTCGACCACGAGCAGTACTTC
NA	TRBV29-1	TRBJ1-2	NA	CSVEGGQRYTF	TGCAGCGTTGAAGGGGGCCAGCGCTACACCTTC
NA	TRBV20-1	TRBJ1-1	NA	CSASSQANTEAFF	TGCAGTGCTAGTAGCCAGGCGAACACTGAAGCTTTCTTT
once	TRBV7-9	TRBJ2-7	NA	CASTYTGVPEQYF	TGTGCCAGCACGTATACGGGGGTCCCCGAGCAGTACTTC
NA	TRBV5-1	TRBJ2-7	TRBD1	CASSLRQGAKEQYF	TGCGCCAGCAGCTTGAGGCAGGGGGCGAAGGAGCAGTACTTC
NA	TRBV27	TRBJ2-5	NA	CASSSGGGLGETQYF	TGTGCCAGCAGTTCGGGTGGGGGTTTGGGAGAGACCCAGTACTTC
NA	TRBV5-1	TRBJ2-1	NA	CASSPLSGDGNEQFF	TGCGCCAGCAGCCCGCTATCGGGAGACGGCAATGAGCAGTTCTTC
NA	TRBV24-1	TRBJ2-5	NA	CATSDYGEETQYF	TGTGCCACCAGTGATTACGGGGAAGAGACCCAGTACTTC
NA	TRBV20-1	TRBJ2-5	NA	CSASGGQSQETQYF	TGCAGTGCTAGTGGAGGGCAGAGCCAAGAGACCCAGTACTTC
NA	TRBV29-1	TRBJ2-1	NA	CSAPLRNNEQFF	TGCAGCGCCCCCTTGAGAAACAATGAGCAGTTCTTC
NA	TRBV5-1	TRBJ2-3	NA	CASREVSTDTQYF	TGCGCCAGCAGGGAAGTCAGCACAGATACGCAGTATTTT
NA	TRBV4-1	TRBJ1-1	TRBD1	CASSQGTVINTEAFF	TGCGCCAGCAGCCAGGGGACAGTTATAAACACTGAAGCTTTCTTT
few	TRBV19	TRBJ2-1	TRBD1	CASSGRDRGRNEQFF	TGTGCCAGTAGTGGCCGGGACAGGGGGCGGAATGAGCAGTTCTTC
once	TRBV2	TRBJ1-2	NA	CASSEDGYTF	TGTGCCAGCAGTGAGGATGGCTACACCTTC
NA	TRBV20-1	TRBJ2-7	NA	CSARTYEQYF	TGCAGTGCTAGAACTTACGAGCAGTACTTC
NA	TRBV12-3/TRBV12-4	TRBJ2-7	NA	CASTLASAYEQYF	TGTGCCAGCACCTTGGCATCAGCCTACGAGCAGTACTTC
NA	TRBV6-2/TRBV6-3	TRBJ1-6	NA	CASSYQDSYNSPLHF	TGTGCCAGCAGTTACCAGGACAGCTATAATTCACCCCTCCACTTT
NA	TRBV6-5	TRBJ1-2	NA	CASRAPGAGYGYTF	TGTGCCAGTAGAGCTCCAGGGGCTGGGTATGGCTACACCTTC
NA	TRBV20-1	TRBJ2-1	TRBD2	CSARDWREGPNEQFF	TGCAGTGCTAGAGATTGGAGGGAGGGCCCTAATGAGCAGTTCTTC
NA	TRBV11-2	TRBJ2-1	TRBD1	CASSLHRGSVQFF	TGTGCCAGCAGCCTGCACAGGGGTAGTGTGCAGTTCTTC
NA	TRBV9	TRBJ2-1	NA	CASSVTGSEQFF	TGTGCCAGCAGCGTCACAGGGAGTGAGCAGTTCTTC
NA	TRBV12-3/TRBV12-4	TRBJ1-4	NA	CASSGWAGEKLFF	TGTGCCAGCAGTGGGTGGGCAGGTGAAAAACTGTTTTTT
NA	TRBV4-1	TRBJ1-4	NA	CASSLPVPYEKLFF	TGCGCCAGCAGCCTCCCGGTCCCCTATGAAAAACTGTTTTTT
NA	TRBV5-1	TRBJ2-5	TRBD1	CASSLGTGGGGTQYF	TGCGCCAGCAGCTTGGGGACAGGGGGTGGAGGGACCCAGTACTTC
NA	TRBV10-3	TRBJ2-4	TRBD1	CAITVGTGNRGKNIQYF	TGTGCCATCACGGTTGGGACAGGAAACAGGGGCAAAAACATTCAGTACTTC
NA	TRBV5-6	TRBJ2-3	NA	CASSLVGSLVDADTQYF	TGTGCCAGCAGCTTGGTTGGCAGCCTTGTAGACGCAGATACGCAGTATTTT
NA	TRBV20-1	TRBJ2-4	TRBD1	CSARPYRDREYEKNIQYF	TGCAGTGCTAGACCATACCGGGACAGGGAATATGAGAAAAACATTCAGTACTTC
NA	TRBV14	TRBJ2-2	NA	CASRLATTGELFF	TGTGCCAGCAGACTAGCTACCACCGGGGAGCTGTTTTTT
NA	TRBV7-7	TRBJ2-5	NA	CASSLEAAGETQYF	TGTGCCAGCAGCTTAGAAGCGGCGGGAGAGACCCAGTACTTC
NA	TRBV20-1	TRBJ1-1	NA	CSASSGALNTEAFF	TGCAGTGCATCATCGGGGGCACTGAACACTGAAGCTTTCTTT
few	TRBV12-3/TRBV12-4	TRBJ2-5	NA	CASRRDVPEETQYF	TGTGCCAGCAGAAGGGACGTACCCGAGGAGACCCAGTACTTC
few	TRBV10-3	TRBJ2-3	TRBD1	CAISPGTGLPDTQYF	TGTGCCATCAGCCCCGGGACAGGGCTCCCAGATACGCAGTATTTT
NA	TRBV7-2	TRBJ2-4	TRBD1	CASSQSLGQGNIQYF	TGTGCCAGCAGCCAGTCCCTGGGACAGGGAAACATTCAGTACTTC
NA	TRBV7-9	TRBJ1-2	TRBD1	CASTHHRDRGPVNYGYTF	TGTGCCAGCACCCACCACCGGGACAGGGGCCCCGTTAACTATGGCTACACCTTC